The 11 T cell receptor beta chains presented below share a single source sample, sequenced in a study of cytomegalovirus exposure and HLA in healthy donors (dated by TCRdb to about 2017). Libraries came from the immunoSEQ multiplex PCR assay. A mixture of 60 forward primers for TCR Vbeta segments and 13 reverse primers for TCR Jbeta segments was used in the multiplex PCR. In TCRdb, the immuneACCESS table is reduced to in-frame sequences with V and J assigned. These tables do not hold every clone; where another copy was compared, an unresolved V gene accounts for under half, and the others remain unexplained. The sample yields around 150,000 clones; roughly 79% were counted once. The ten largest clones capture approximately 0.89% of the sample. Material for sequencing was PBMCs. The receptors originated from a woman in her 50s in good health and CMV-seropositive.

This clone was seen a few times. The chain employs TRBV2 and TRBJ2-3; TRBD2 matches 8 bases. V lost 0 bases, J lost 5 bases, and 7 bases stayed unmatched. Germline V CDR1 and CDR2: SNHLY, FYNNEI. The CDR3 loop spans 16 amino acids. The chain's CDR3 is CASSEARGGSGDTQYF. The CDR3 region has the DNA TGTGCCAGCAGTGAAGCCCGCGGGGGGTCCGGAGATACGCAGTATTTT.

This clone was detected once. V is TRBV7-9 and J is TRBJ2-3; 8 bases line up with TRBD2. CDR3 length equals 15 residues. V gave up 1 base and J gave up 1 base; unmatched junction bases: 1. Germline V gene sequence: CDR1 SEHNR, CDR2 FQNEAQ (reference sequence). For the CDR3, the DNA is TGTGCCAGCAGCTTAGGAGCGGGAGGCACAGATACGCAGTATTTT. Translation gives CASSLGAGGTDTQYF.

The chain joins TRBV19 to TRBJ1-1; weak D call: TRBD1 (6 bases). In germline, CDR1 is LNHDA, CDR2 SQIVND (reference sequence). The CDR3 has 16 residues. Trimming stripped 7 bases from V and 0 bases from J, with 18 bases between. This CDR3 reads CASTEDRSIMNTEAFF. The DNA for the CDR3 is TGTGCCAGTACCGAAGACAGGAGCATCATGAACACTGAAGCTTTCTTT.

This sequence joins TRBV2 and TRBJ2-2; D is uncertain. The CDR3 has 16 amino acids. CDR1 SNHLY and CDR2 FYNNEI come from the germline V gene. V was cut by 3 bases and J by 2 bases, with 13 bases left in between. DNA for the CDR3: TGTGCCAGCAGTGACCGACACGCGACCAACACCGGGGAGCTGTTTTTT. This translates into CASSDRHATNTGELFF.

This chain connects TRBV9 to TRBJ1-1; 8 nucleotides agree with TRBD1. V lost 2 bases and J lost 5; bases outside the gene matches: 8. The CDR3 runs to 15 residues. CDR1 is SGDLS and CDR2 is YYNGEE in the germline V gene. For the CDR3, the DNA is TGTGCCAGCAGCGTGGGACCACAGGGGGAGACTGAAGCTTTCTTT. Protein: CASSVGPQGETEAFF.

A few counts support this clone. The chain has TRBV10-1 and TRBJ2-1; possibly TRBD2 for D (6 bases). CDR3 size: 15 residues. Trimming took off 3 bases at V and 7 bases at J, with 16 bases between the two ends. From germline, CDR1 is WNHNN and CDR2 SYGVQD (reference sequence). The CDR3 sequence: CASSERFGGMNEQFF. CDR3 nucleotide sequence: TGCGCCAGCAGTGAACGTTTCGGCGGGATGAATGAGCAGTTCTTC.

The chain employs TRBV5-4 and TRBJ2-5; D perhaps matches TRBD2 (6 bases). V gave up 0 bases and J gave up 9 bases, with 6 bases separating them. The germline CDR1 and CDR2 sequences are SGHNT and YYREEE (reference sequence). This CDR3 is built from 11 residues. In DNA form, the CDR3 reads TGTGCCAGCAGCTTGGGGGAGGCCCAGTACTTC. This encodes CASSLGEAQYF.

The chain links TRBV5-4 to TRBJ1-4, with a weak D call TRBD1 (6 bases). Trimming took off 5 bases at V and 8 bases at J, with 13 bases between the two ends. The CDR3 consists of 13 residues. CDR1 and CDR2 from the germline V gene are SGHNT and YYREEE (reference sequence). In DNA form, the CDR3 reads TGTGCCAGCAGGCTACAGGGAAACGAAAAACTGTTTTTT. Its protein product is CASRLQGNEKLFF.

This chain uses TRBV6-6 with TRBJ1-1; 7 bases match TRBD1. Germline lookup yields CDR1 MNHNY and CDR2 SVGAGI (reference sequence). With 2 bases clipped from V and 8 bases from J, the junction kept 5 bases outside the gene matches. The CDR3 sequence is 13 residues long. The CDR3 loop is CASSYTTGNEAFF. CDR3 bases: TGTGCCAGCAGTTACACGACAGGGAACGAAGCTTTCTTT.

The rearrangement joins TRBV6-5 to TRBJ2-5, with 9 bases lining up with TRBD1. This CDR3 spans 14 amino acids. In germline, CDR1 is MNHEY, CDR2 SVGAGI. V gave up 6 bases and J gave up 5 bases; unmatched junction bases: 7. In DNA form, the CDR3 reads TGTGCCAGCAGCCATACAGGGGGCGTCGAGACCCAGTACTTC. Its translation: CASSHTGGVETQYF.

The chain combines TRBV6-1 with TRBJ1-6; no clear D. The CDR3 length is 13 residues. V was shortened by 1 base and J by 8 bases, with 6 bases between the two germline ends. CDR1 MNHNS and CDR2 SASEGT come from the germline V gene. The CDR3 here is CASSEEQYSPLHF. The CDR3 DNA is TGTGCCAGCAGTGAAGAACAGTATTCACCCCTCCACTTT.